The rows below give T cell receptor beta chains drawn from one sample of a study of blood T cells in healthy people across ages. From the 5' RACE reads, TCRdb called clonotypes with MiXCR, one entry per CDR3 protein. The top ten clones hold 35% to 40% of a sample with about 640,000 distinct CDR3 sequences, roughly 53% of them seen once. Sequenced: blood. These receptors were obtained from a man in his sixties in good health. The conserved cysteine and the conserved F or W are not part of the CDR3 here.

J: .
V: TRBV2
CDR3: ASLQAAYEQY

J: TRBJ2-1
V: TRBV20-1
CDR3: SARGLGRTYNEQF

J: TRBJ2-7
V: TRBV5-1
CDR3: ASSAGTGTYEQY

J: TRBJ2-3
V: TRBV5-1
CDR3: ASRPGGIADTQY

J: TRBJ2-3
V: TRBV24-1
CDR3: ATSDSPDSLPPTDTQY

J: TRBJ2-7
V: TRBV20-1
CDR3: SARSDGGSYEQY

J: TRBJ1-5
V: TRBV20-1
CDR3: SARDGGSGNQPQH

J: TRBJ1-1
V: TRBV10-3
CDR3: AISESRRGGDKSEAF

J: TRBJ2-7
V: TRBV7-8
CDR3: ASSLKGLDYEQY

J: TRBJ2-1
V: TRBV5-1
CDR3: ASSLEGSGGFYNEQF

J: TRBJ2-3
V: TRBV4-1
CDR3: AGSPTGTTLSTQY

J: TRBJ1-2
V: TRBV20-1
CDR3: SARAQDRGYGYT

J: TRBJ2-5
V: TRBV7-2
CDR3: ASSYGVDETQY

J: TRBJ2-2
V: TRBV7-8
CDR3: ASSFQTGPNTGELF

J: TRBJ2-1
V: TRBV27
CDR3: ASSPNSGGAGEQF

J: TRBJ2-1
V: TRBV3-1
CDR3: ASMGAGLHNEQF

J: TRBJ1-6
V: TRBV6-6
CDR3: ASNPGTGGSPLH

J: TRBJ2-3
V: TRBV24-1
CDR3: ATSEGLAADTQY

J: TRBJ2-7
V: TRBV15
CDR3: ATSTWTGLYEQY

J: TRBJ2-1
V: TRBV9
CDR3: ASSARDSYNEQF